This record concerns one TCR beta chain sequence. TCRdb independently ran MiXCR on the PCR reads; one entry per CDR3 protein. In the table there are 50,000 to 75,000 distinct CDR3 sequences, around 19% of which are singletons. The CDR3 length is 17 residues. The sample is drawn from a study of molecular identifiers for immune sequencing clone quantification. The source of this sequence is a human donor in good health. Some libraries in this study had Jurkat cell RNA spiked in. Sequencing used naive CD8+ T cells from blood, with Jurkat cell RNA spiked in. The subset here: FACS-sorted CD8+CD4-CCR7+CD45RA+ naive T cells. The J gene is TRBJ2-2, the V gene TRBV21-1; TRBD1, the table's D call, lacks a check against the DNA. TRBV21-1 is a pseudogene. DNA of the CDR3: TGTGCCAGCAGCAAGCCCCGGGACAGGGGGCCGAACGGGGAGCTGTTTTTT. This encodes CASSKPRDRGPNGELFF.